Listed here is a single TCR beta chain. At one end the junction does not follow the germline gene, possibly because of a read error. The data are from a study of blood T cell repertoires in COVID-19. About the research overall: COVID-19 samples, acute and convalescent, were from the United States, Italy and Spain.

The assay was immunoSEQ multiplex PCR, and TCRdb's table has in-frame clones only and misses some. The table has hundreds of thousands of clones, around 87% seen once; the top ten hold about 1%. This CDR3 region has 17 residues. Germline CDR1 LGHNT, CDR2 FRNRAP. Specimen: peripheral blood. This chain links TRBV12-5 with TRBJ1-1, with no clear D. This TCR came from a woman between 40 and 55 years old with COVID-19, enrolled during active disease. CDR3 nucleotides: TGTGCTAGTGGTTTGGGACCCTCACCCCTTTCACAGTTTGAAACTTTCTTT. Its translation is CASGLGPSPLSQFETFF.